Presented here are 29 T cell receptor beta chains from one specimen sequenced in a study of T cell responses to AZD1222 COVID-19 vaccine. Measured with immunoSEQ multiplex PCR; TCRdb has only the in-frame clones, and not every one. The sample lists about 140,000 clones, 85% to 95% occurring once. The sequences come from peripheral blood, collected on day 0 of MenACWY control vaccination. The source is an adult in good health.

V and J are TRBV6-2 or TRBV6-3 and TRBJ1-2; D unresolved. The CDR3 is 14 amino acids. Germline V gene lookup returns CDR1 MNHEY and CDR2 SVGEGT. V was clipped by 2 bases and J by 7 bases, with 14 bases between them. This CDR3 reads CASSYATLGVGYTF. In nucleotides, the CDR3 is TGTGCCAGCAGTTACGCAACCCTAGGCGTTGGCTACACCTTC.

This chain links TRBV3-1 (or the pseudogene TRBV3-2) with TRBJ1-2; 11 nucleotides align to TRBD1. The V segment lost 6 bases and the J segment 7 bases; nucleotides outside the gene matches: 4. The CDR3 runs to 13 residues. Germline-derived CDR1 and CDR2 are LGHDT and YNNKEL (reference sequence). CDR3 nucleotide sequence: TGTGCCAGCAGACGGACAGGGGGCTTTGGCTACACCTTC. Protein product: CASRRTGGFGYTF.

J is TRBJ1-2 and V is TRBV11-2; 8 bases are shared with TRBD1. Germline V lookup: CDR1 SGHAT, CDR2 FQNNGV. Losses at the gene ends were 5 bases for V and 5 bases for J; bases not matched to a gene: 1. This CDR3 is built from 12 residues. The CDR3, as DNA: TGTGCCAGCAGCCGGACAGGGTATGGCTACACCTTC. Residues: CASSRTGYGYTF.

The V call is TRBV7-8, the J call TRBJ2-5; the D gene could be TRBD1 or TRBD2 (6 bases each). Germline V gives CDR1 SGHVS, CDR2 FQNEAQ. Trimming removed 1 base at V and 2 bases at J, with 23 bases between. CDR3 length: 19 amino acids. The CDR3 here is CASSLGWAGGGLLQETQYF. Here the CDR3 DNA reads TGTGCCAGCAGCTTAGGATGGGCCGGGGGCGGATTACTTCAAGAGACCCAGTACTTC.

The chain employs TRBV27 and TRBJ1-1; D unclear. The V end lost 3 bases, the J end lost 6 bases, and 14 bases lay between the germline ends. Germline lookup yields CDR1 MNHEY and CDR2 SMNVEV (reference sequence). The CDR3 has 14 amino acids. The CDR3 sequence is CASSLSRQEAEAFF. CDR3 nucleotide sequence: TGTGCCAGCAGTTTGAGCAGACAAGAGGCTGAAGCTTTCTTT.

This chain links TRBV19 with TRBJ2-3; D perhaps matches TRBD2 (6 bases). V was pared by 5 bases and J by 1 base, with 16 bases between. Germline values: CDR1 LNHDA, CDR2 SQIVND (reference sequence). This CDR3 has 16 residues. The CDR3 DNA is TGTGCCAGTAGTCCCACCTCCCCGGGGGGCACAGATACGCAGTATTTT. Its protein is CASSPTSPGGTDTQYF.

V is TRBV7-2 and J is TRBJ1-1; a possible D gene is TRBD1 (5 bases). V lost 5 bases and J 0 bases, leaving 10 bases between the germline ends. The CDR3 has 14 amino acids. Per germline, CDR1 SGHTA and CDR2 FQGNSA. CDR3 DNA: TGTGCCAGCAGCCAACGGGGGTTGAACACTGAAGCTTTCTTT. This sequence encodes CASSQRGLNTEAFF.

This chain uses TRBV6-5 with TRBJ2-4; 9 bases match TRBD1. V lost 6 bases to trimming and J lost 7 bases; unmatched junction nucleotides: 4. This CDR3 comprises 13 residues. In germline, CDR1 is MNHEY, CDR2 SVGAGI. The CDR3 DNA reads TGTGCCAGCAGGCAGGGACAGGGTAACATTCAGTACTTC. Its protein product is CASRQGQGNIQYF.

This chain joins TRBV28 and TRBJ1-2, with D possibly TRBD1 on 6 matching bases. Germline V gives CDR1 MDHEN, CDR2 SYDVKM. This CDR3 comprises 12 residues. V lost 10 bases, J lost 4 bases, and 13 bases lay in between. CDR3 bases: TGTGCCACCGCCGGGGGCAGCTATGGCTACACCTTC. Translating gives CATAGGSYGYTF.

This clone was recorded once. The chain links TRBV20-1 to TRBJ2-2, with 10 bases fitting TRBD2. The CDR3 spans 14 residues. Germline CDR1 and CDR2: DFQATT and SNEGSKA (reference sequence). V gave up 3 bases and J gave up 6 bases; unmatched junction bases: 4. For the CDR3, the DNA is TGCAGTGCTAGTAGCGGGGGGCCATCCGGGGAGCTGTTTTTT. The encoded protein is CSASSGGPSGELFF.

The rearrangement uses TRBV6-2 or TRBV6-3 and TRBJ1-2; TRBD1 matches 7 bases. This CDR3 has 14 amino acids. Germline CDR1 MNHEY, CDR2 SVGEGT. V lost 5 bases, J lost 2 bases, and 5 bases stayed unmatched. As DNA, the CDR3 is TGTGCCAGCAGTAGGAACAGGGGCAACTATGGCTACACCTTC. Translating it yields CASSRNRGNYGYTF.

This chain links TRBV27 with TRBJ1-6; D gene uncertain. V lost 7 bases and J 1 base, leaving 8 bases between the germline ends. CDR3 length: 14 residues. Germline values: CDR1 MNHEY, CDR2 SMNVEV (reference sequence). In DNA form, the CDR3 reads TGTGCCAGCACCCTTCGGTCCTATAATTCACCCCTCCACTTT. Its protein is CASTLRSYNSPLHF.

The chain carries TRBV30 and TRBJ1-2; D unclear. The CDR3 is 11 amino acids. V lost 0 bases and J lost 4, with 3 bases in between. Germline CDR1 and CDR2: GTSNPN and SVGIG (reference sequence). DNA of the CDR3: TGTGCCTGGAGTGTGGGCTATGGCTACACCTTC. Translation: CAWSVGYGYTF.

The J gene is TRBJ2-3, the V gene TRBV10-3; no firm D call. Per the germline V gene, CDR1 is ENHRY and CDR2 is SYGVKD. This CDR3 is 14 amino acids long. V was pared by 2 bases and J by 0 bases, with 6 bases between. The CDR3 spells CAISEGESTDTQYF. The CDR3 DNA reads TGTGCCATCAGTGAGGGGGAAAGCACAGATACGCAGTATTTT.

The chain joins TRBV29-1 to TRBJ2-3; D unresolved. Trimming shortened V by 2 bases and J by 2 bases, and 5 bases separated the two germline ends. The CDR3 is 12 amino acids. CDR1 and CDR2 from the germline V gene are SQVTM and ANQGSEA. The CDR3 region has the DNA TGCAGCGTTGAACGCTTCACAGATACGCAGTATTTT. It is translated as CSVERFTDTQYF.

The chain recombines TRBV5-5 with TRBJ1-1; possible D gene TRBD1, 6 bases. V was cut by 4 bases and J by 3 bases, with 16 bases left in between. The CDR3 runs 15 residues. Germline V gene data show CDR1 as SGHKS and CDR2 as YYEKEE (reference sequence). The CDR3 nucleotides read TGTGCCAGCAGCCGGAGAGGGGGTAGTGACACTGAAGCTTTCTTT. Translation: CASSRRGGSDTEAFF.

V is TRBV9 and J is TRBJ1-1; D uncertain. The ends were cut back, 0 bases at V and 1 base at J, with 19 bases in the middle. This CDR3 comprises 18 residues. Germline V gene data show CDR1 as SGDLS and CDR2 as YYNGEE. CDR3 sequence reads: CASSVAALSYGPNTEAFF. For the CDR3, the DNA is TGTGCCAGCAGCGTAGCCGCCCTATCGTATGGCCCGAACACTGAAGCTTTCTTT.

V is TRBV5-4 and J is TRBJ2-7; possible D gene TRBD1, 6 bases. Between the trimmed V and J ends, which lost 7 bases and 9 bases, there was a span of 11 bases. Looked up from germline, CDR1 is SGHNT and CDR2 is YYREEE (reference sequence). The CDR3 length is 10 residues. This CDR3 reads CASGGRTQYF. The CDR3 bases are TGTGCCAGCGGGGGCCGGACGCAGTACTTC.

The CDR3 is CASSRLTSGGASASEQFF. DNA of the CDR3: TGTGCCAGCAGCCGTCTTACTAGCGGGGGGGCTTCGGCTAGTGAGCAGTTCTTC. The chain recombines TRBV14 with TRBJ2-1; 13 nucleotides align to TRBD2. Germline V gene lookup returns CDR1 SGHDN and CDR2 FVKESK. Trimming removed 4 bases from V and 9 bases from J; junction bases left unmatched: 15. The CDR3 sequence is 18 residues long.

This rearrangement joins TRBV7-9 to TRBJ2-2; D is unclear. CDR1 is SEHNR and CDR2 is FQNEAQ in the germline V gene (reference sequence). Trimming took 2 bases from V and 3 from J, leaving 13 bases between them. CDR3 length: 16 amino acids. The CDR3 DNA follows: TGTGCCAGCAGCTTATTTCGGGTAGTAGACACCGGGGAGCTGTTTTTT. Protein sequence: CASSLFRVVDTGELFF.

The CDR3: CASSQGPRGTSYEQYF. CDR3 coding DNA: TGCGCCAGCAGCCAAGGACCTAGGGGGACCTCCTACGAGCAGTACTTC. The gene calls are TRBV4-3 and TRBJ2-7; TRBD1 is a possible D gene (6 bases). Trimming took off 1 base at V and 0 bases at J, with 13 bases between the two ends. Germline loops: CDR1 LGHNA, CDR2 YSLEER. The CDR3 has 16 amino acids.

The CDR3 spells CASSVGTEIYGYTF. The CDR3 DNA is TGTGCCAGCAGCGTTGGGACAGAGATTTATGGCTACACCTTC. The chain has TRBV2 and TRBJ1-2, with TRBD1 matching 7 bases. CDR1 and CDR2 (germline): SNHLY, FYNNEI. After removal of 6 bases from V and 5 bases from J, the junction contained 9 bases not matched to a gene. The CDR3 covers 14 residues.

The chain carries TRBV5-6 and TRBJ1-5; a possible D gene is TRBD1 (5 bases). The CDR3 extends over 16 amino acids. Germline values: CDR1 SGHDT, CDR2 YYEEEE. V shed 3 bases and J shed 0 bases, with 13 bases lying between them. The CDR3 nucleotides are TGTGCCAGCAGCTATGGCGGGGGGATTAGCAATCAGCCCCAGCATTTT. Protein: CASSYGGGISNQPQHF.

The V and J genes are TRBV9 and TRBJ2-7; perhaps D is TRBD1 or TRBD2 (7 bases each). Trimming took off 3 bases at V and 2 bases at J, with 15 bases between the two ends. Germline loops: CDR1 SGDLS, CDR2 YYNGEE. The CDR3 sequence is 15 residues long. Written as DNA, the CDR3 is TGTGCCAGCAGCGAGGGGGGGACAGCTACCTACGAGCAGTACTTC. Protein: CASSEGGTATYEQYF.

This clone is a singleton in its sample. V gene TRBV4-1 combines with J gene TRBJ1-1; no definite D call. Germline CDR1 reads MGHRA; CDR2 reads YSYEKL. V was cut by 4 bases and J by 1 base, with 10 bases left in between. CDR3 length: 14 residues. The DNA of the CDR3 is TGCGCCAGCAGCCCCCGAGGAGCGAACACTGAAGCTTTCTTT. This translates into CASSPRGANTEAFF.

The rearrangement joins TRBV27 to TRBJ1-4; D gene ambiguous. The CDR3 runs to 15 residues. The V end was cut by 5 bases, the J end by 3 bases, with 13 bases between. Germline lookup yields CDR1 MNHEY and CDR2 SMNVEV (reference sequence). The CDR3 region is CASSRKLRANEKLFF. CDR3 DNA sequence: TGTGCCAGCAGTCGTAAATTGAGGGCTAATGAAAAACTGTTTTTT.

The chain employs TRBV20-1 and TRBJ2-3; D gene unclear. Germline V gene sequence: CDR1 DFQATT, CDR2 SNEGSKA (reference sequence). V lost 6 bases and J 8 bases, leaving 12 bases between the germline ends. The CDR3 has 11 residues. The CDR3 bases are TGCAGTGCGAACGGACGTGGTACGCAGTATTTT. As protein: CSANGRGTQYF.

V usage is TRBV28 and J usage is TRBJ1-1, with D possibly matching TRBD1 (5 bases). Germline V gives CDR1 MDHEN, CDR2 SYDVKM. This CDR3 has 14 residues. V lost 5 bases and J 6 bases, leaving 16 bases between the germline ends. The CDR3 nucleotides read TGTGCCAGCAGTCGAGTAGGGGCCCGGGCTGAAGCTTTCTTT. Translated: CASSRVGARAEAFF.

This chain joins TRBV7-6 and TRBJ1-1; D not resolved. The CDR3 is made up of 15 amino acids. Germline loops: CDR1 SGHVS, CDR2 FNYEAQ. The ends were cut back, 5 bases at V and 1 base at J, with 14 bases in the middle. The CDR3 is CASSPKRPPNTEAFF. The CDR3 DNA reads TGTGCCAGCAGCCCCAAGAGACCGCCGAACACTGAAGCTTTCTTT. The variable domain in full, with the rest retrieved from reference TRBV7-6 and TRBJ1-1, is GAGVSQSPRYKVTKRGQDVALRCDPISGHVSLYWYRQALGQGPEFLTYFNYEAQQDKSGLPNDRFSAERPEGSISTLTIQRTEQRDSAMYRCASSPKRPPNTEAFFGQGTRLTVV.